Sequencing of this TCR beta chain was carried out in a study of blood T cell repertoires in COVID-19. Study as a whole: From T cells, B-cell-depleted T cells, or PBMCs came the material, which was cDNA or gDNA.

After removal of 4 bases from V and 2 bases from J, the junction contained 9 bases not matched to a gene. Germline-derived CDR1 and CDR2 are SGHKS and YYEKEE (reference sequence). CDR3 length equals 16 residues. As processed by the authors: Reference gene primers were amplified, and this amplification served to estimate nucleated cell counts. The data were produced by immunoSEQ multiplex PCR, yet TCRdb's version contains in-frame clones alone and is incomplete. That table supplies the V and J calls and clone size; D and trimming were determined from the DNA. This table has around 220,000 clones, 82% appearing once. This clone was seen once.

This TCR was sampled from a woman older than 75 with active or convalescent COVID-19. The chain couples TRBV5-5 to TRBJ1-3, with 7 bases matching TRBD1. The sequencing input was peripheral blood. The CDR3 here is CASSRIPTGTGNTIYF. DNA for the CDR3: TGTGCCAGCAGCCGAATTCCGACAGGGACTGGAAACACCATATATTTT.